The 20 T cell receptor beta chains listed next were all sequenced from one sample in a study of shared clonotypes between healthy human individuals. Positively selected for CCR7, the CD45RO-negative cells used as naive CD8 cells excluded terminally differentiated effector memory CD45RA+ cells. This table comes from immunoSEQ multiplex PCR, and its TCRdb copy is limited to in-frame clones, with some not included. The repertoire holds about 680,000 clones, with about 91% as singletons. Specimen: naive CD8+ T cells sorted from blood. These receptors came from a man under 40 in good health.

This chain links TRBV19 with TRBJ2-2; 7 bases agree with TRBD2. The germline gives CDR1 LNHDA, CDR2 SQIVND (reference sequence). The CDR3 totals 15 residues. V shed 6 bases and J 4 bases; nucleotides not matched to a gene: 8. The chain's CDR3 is CASSPWGGSTGELFF. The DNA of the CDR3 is TGTGCCAGTAGCCCCTGGGGGGGGAGCACCGGGGAGCTGTTTTTT.

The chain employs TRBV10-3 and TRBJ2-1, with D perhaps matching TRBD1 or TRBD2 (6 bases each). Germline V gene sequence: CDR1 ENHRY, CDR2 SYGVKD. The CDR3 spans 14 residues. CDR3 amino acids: CAHEEGGAYNEQFF. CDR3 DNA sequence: TGTGCACATGAGGAGGGGGGAGCCTACAATGAGCAGTTCTTC.

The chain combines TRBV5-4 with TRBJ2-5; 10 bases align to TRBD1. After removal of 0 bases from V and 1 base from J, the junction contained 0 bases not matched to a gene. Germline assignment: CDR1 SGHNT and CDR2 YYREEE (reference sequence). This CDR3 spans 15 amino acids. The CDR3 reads CASSLGTGGQETQYF. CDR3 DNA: TGTGCCAGCAGCTTGGGGACAGGGGGCCAAGAGACCCAGTACTTC.

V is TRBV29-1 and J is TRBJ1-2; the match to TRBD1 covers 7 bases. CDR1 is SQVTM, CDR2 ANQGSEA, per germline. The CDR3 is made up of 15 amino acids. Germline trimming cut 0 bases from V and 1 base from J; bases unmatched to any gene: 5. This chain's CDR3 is CSVEDGTANNYGYTF. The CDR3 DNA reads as TGCAGCGTTGAAGACGGGACAGCTAATAACTATGGCTACACCTTC. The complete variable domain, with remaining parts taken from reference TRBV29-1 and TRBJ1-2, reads SAVISQKPSRDICQRGTSLTIQCQVDSQVTMMFWYRQQPGQSLTLIATANQGSEATYESGFVIDKFPISRPNLTFSTLTVSNMSPEDSSIYLCSVEDGTANNYGYTFGSGTRLTVV.

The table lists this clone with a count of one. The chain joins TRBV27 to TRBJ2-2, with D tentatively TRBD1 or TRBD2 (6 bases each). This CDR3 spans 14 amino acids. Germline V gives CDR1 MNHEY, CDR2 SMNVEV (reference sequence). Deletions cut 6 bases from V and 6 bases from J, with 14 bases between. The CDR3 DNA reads TGTGCCAGCAGAAGGAGGGGGGCTGCCGGGGAGCTGTTTTTT. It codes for CASRRRGAAGELFF.

The CDR3 DNA follows: TGCGCCAGCAGCCAAGATTCGGGAGGACAGGGCCAATACGAGCAGTACTTC. Translating gives CASSQDSGGQGQYEQYF. This chain connects TRBV4-3 to TRBJ2-7; possible D gene TRBD1, 8 bases. Germline-derived CDR1 and CDR2 are LGHNA and YSLEER. The CDR3 consists of 17 residues. V was clipped by 0 bases and J by 4 bases, with 19 bases between them.

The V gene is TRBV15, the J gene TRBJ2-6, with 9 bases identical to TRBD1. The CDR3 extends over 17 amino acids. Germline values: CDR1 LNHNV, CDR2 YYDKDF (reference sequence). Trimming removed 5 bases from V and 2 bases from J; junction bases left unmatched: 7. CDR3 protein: CATSVTGGWAGANVLTF. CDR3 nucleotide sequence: TGTGCCACCAGCGTCACAGGGGGCTGGGCTGGGGCCAACGTCCTGACTTTC. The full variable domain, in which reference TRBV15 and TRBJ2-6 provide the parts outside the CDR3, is DAMVIQNPRYQVTQFGKPVTLSCSQTLNHNVMYWYQQKSSQAPKLLFHYYDKDFNNEADTPDNFQSRRPNTSFCFLDIRSPGLGDTAMYLCATSVTGGWAGANVLTFGAGSRLTVL.

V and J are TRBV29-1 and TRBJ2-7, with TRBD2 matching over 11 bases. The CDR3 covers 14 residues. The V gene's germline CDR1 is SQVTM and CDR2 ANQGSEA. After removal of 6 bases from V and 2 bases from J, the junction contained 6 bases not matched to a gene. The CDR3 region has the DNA TGCAGCGTCGAGGGACTAGCGGAGACCTACGAGCAGTACTTC. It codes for CSVEGLAETYEQYF.

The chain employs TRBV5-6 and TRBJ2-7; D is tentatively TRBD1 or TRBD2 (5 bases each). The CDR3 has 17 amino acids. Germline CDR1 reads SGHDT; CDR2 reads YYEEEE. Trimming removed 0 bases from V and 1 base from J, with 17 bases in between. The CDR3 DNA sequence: TGTGCCAGCAGCTTGGGCAAGCGAGGGGCAGAGTCCTACGAGCAGTACTTC. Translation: CASSLGKRGAESYEQYF. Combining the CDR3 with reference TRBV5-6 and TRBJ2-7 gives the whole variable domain DAGVTQSPTHLIKTRGQQVTLRCSPKSGHDTVSWYQQALGQGPQFIFQYYEEEERQRGNFPDRFSGHQFPNYSSELNVNALLLGDSALYLCASSLGKRGAESYEQYFGPGTRLTVT.

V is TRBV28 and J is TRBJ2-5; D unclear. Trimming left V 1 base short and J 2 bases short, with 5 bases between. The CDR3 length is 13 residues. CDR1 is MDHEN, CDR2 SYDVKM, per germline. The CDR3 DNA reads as TGTGCCAGCAGTTTATCGGCGCAAGAGACCCAGTACTTC. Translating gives CASSLSAQETQYF.

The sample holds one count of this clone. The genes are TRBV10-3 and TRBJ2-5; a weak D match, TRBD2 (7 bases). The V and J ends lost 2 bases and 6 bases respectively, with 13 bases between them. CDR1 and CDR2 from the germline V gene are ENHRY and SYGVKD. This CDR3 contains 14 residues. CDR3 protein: CAISEGGGTKTQYF. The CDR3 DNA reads TGTGCCATCAGTGAGGGGGGGGGCACGAAGACCCAGTACTTC.

The CDR3 coding sequence is TGTGCCAGCAGCAAAGCAGGGGTCCTGGACGAGCAGTACTTC. It encodes CASSKAGVLDEQYF. The V gene is TRBV21-1, the J gene TRBJ2-7; TRBD1 is taken as the D call from the table, unchecked against the DNA. TRBV21-1 is assigned pseudogene status. The CDR3 is 14 residues long.

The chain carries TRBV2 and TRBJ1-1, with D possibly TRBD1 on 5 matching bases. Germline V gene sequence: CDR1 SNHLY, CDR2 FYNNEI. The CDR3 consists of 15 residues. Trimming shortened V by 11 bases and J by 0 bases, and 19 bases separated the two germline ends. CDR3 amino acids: CAVKGSTSMNTEAFF. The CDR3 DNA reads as TGTGCCGTCAAGGGGAGTACCAGTATGAACACTGAAGCTTTCTTT.

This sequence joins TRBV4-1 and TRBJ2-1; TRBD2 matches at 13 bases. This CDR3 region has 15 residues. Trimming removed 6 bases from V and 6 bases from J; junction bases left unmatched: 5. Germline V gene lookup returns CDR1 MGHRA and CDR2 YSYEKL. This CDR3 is CASRHGTSGTNEQFF. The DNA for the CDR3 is TGCGCCAGCAGACACGGGACTAGCGGGACCAATGAGCAGTTCTTC.

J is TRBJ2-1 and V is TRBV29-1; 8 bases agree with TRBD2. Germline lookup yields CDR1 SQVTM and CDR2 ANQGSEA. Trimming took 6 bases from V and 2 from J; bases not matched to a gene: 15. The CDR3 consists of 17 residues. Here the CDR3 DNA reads TGCAGCGTAGGAGGTAATAGCGGGATCTTCACCTACAATGAGCAGTTCTTC. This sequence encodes CSVGGNSGIFTYNEQFF.

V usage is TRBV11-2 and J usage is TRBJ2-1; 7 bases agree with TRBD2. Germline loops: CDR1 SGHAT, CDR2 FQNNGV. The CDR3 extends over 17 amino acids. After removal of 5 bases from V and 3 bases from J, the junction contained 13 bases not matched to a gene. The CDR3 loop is CASSPNLAGAVYNEQFF. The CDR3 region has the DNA TGTGCCAGCAGCCCCAACCTGGCGGGAGCAGTCTACAATGAGCAGTTCTTC.

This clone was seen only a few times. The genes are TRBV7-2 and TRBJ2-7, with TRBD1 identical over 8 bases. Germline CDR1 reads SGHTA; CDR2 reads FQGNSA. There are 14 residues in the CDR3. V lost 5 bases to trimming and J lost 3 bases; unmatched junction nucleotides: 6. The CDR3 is CASSPDRAHYEQYF. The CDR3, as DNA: TGTGCCAGCAGCCCGGACAGGGCACACTACGAGCAGTACTTC.

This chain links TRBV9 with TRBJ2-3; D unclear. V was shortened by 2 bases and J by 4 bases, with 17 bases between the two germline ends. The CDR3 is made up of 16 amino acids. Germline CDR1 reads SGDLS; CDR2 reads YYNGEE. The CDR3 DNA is TGTGCCAGCAGCGTCAAGGGCTCCCTAACCCCAGATACGCAGTATTTT. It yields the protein CASSVKGSLTPDTQYF.

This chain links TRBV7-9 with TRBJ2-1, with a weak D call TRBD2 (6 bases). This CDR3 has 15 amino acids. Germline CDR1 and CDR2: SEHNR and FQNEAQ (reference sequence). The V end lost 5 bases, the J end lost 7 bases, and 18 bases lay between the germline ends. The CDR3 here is CASSPRTTQGNEQFF. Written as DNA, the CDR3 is TGTGCCAGCAGCCCCAGGACTACCCAAGGGAATGAGCAGTTCTTC.

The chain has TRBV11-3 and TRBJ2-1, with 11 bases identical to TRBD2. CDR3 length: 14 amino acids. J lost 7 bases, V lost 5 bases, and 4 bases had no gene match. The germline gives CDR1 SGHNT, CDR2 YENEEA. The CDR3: CASSPRLAGNEQFF. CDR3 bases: TGTGCCAGCAGCCCTAGACTAGCGGGAAATGAGCAGTTCTTC.